Listed below are T cell receptor beta chains from one sample, sequenced in a study of T cell repertoires in cytomegalovirus infection. For these TCRs, the target antigens are not known. From the reads, TCRdb called clonotypes with MiXCR, one entry per CDR3 protein. The sample comprises about a million distinct CDR3 sequences, roughly 30% of which are singletons, and around 15% rests with the top ten. The sequenced sample was cultured CD8+ T cells from PBMCs, obtained from culture after CMV antigen stimulation. These TCRs come from a human donor in good health (CMV status not recorded). Some clones in this sample may be carry-over from other donors' samples. Both conserved end residues are trimmed from each CDR3. D genes are given only for firm matches. Size is omitted from some rows. Given values are once, few, many or a class for expanded clones.

v_gene: TRBV2; j_gene: TRBJ1-5; abundance: few; d_gene: TRBD1; CDR3aa: ASRTPGQINQPQH
v_gene: TRBV7-2; j_gene: TRBJ1-5; abundance: NA; d_gene: NA; CDR3aa: ASNLGTNQPQH
v_gene: TRBV6-1; j_gene: TRBJ1-2; abundance: NA; d_gene: NA; CDR3aa: ASKDLYGYT
v_gene: TRBV19; j_gene: TRBJ1-2; abundance: few; d_gene: TRBD1; CDR3aa: ASSIPLDRGEANYGYT
v_gene: TRBV12-3/TRBV12-4; j_gene: TRBJ1-1; abundance: NA; d_gene: TRBD1; CDR3aa: ASSLTWTGGNTEAF
v_gene: TRBV11-2; j_gene: TRBJ2-1; abundance: many; d_gene: NA; CDR3aa: ASSSTGAGLYNEQF
v_gene: TRBV6-1; j_gene: TRBJ2-1; abundance: NA; d_gene: NA; CDR3aa: ASSEDTDRTMIRYEQF
v_gene: TRBV7-9; j_gene: TRBJ2-1; abundance: NA; d_gene: NA; CDR3aa: ASSVGGRRDEQF
v_gene: TRBV29-1; j_gene: TRBJ2-1; abundance: once; d_gene: NA; CDR3aa: SAEGLGLGDEQF
v_gene: TRBV4-2; j_gene: TRBJ2-5; abundance: NA; d_gene: TRBD2; CDR3aa: ASSQENVAGQETQY
v_gene: TRBV6-5; j_gene: TRBJ1-4; abundance: NA; d_gene: NA; CDR3aa: ASSYLGGEKLF
v_gene: TRBV14; j_gene: TRBJ1-4; abundance: NA; d_gene: TRBD1; CDR3aa: ASSLVRGRGEKLF
v_gene: TRBV28; j_gene: TRBJ1-6; abundance: NA; d_gene: NA; CDR3aa: ASSLGQPKLGSPLH
v_gene: TRBV18; j_gene: TRBJ2-6; abundance: few; d_gene: NA; CDR3aa: ASSGKAQSSGANVLT
v_gene: TRBV5-6; j_gene: TRBJ1-1; abundance: NA; d_gene: NA; CDR3aa: ASGWQGANTEAF
v_gene: TRBV5-5; j_gene: TRBJ1-5; abundance: NA; d_gene: TRBD1; CDR3aa: ASSLSGGQLLNQPQH
v_gene: TRBV6-1; j_gene: TRBJ2-1; abundance: NA; d_gene: TRBD2; CDR3aa: ASSDPAGGRYNEQF
v_gene: TRBV27; j_gene: TRBJ2-7; abundance: NA; d_gene: NA; CDR3aa: ASSSAFRSSYEQY
v_gene: TRBV19; j_gene: TRBJ2-2; abundance: NA; d_gene: TRBD2; CDR3aa: ASRAPGGYGELF
v_gene: TRBV15; j_gene: TRBJ1-6; abundance: NA; d_gene: TRBD1; CDR3aa: ATSRDRGLVAPLH
v_gene: TRBV19; j_gene: TRBJ1-1; abundance: few; d_gene: NA; CDR3aa: ASSPSSQNTEAF
v_gene: TRBV7-9; j_gene: TRBJ1-1; abundance: few; d_gene: TRBD1; CDR3aa: ASRPPGQGWAEAF
v_gene: TRBV27; j_gene: TRBJ1-4; abundance: few; d_gene: NA; CDR3aa: ASSFGLKGEKLF
v_gene: TRBV24-1; j_gene: TRBJ2-3; abundance: NA; d_gene: TRBD1; CDR3aa: ATSDTGQGPDTQY
v_gene: TRBV6-5; j_gene: TRBJ2-2; abundance: few; d_gene: TRBD1; CDR3aa: ASSMTGGYTGELF
v_gene: TRBV7-2; j_gene: TRBJ2-5; abundance: many; d_gene: TRBD2; CDR3aa: ASSLFPSGVETQY
v_gene: TRBV4-1; j_gene: TRBJ1-2; abundance: NA; d_gene: NA; CDR3aa: ASSPGGTSTGGYT
v_gene: TRBV28; j_gene: TRBJ1-5; abundance: NA; d_gene: NA; CDR3aa: ASILQPNQPQH
v_gene: TRBV6-2/TRBV6-3; j_gene: TRBJ2-1; abundance: NA; d_gene: NA; CDR3aa: ASKSGTSYNEQF
v_gene: TRBV29-1; j_gene: TRBJ2-2; abundance: NA; d_gene: TRBD1; CDR3aa: SGTGVSTGELF
v_gene: TRBV4-2; j_gene: TRBJ1-4; abundance: NA; d_gene: TRBD1; CDR3aa: ASSQGAGGSNEKLF
v_gene: TRBV24-1; j_gene: TRBJ2-6; abundance: many; d_gene: NA; CDR3aa: ATSDLQGAGANVLT
v_gene: TRBV27; j_gene: TRBJ1-1; abundance: once; d_gene: TRBD1; CDR3aa: ASSSRQGGDTEAF
v_gene: TRBV27; j_gene: TRBJ1-1; abundance: NA; d_gene: NA; CDR3aa: ASSLNMALNTEAF
v_gene: TRBV10-3; j_gene: TRBJ2-1; abundance: NA; d_gene: NA; CDR3aa: AISESRGDEQF
v_gene: TRBV7-6; j_gene: TRBJ2-1; abundance: few; d_gene: NA; CDR3aa: ASSLGARNEQF
v_gene: TRBV19; j_gene: TRBJ2-2; abundance: NA; d_gene: NA; CDR3aa: ASRPRRQVTGELF
v_gene: TRBV5-5; j_gene: TRBJ1-1; abundance: NA; d_gene: NA; CDR3aa: ASINRDRPNTEAF
v_gene: TRBV15; j_gene: TRBJ1-2; abundance: NA; d_gene: NA; CDR3aa: ATSRATGWANYGYT
v_gene: TRBV7-9; j_gene: TRBJ1-5; abundance: few; d_gene: TRBD1; CDR3aa: ATGQDRGDQPQH
v_gene: TRBV28; j_gene: TRBJ1-2; abundance: few; d_gene: NA; CDR3aa: ASSFEGRHGYT
v_gene: TRBV7-9; j_gene: TRBJ1-5; abundance: many; d_gene: TRBD1; CDR3aa: ASSKGANQPQH
v_gene: TRBV19; j_gene: TRBJ1-1; abundance: few; d_gene: NA; CDR3aa: ASSIVENTEAF
v_gene: TRBV2; j_gene: TRBJ1-5; abundance: few; d_gene: TRBD1; CDR3aa: ASSDKKTGVHQPQH
v_gene: TRBV5-1; j_gene: TRBJ2-2; abundance: few; d_gene: NA; CDR3aa: ASGGIPNTGELF
v_gene: TRBV15; j_gene: TRBJ1-1; abundance: few; d_gene: NA; CDR3aa: ATSRSTVLAAEAF
v_gene: TRBV5-4; j_gene: TRBJ1-1; abundance: few; d_gene: NA; CDR3aa: ASSLYQGTNTEAF
v_gene: TRBV28; j_gene: TRBJ2-3; abundance: NA; d_gene: NA; CDR3aa: ASSLWQGMIRGRQDTQY
v_gene: TRBV6-1; j_gene: TRBJ1-1; abundance: NA; d_gene: NA; CDR3aa: ASSDEVGLTEAF
v_gene: TRBV6-6; j_gene: TRBJ1-1; abundance: NA; d_gene: NA; CDR3aa: ASSPYRETVNTEAF
v_gene: TRBV4-1; j_gene: TRBJ1-2; abundance: NA; d_gene: NA; CDR3aa: ASSHILDPLFYGYT
v_gene: TRBV29-1; j_gene: TRBJ2-1; abundance: NA; d_gene: TRBD2; CDR3aa: SVEGLAGGSSYNEQF
v_gene: TRBV6-5; j_gene: TRBJ2-3; abundance: few; d_gene: TRBD2; CDR3aa: ASSYGTTLQTDTQY
v_gene: TRBV6-1; j_gene: TRBJ2-4; abundance: NA; d_gene: NA; CDR3aa: ASSLKGEGIQY